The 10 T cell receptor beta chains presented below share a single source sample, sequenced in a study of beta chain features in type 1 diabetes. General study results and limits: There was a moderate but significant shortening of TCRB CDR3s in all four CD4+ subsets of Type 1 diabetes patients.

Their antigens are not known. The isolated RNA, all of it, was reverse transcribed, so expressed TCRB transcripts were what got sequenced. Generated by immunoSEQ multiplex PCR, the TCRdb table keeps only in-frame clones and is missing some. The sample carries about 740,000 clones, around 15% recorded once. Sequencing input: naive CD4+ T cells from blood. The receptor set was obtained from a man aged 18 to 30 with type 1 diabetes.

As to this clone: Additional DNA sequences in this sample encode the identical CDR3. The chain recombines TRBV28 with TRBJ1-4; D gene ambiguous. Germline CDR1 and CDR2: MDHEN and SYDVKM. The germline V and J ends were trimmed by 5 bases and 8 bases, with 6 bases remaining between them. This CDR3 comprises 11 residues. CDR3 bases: TGTGCCAGCAGTCTACAAGAAAAACTGTTTTTT. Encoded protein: CASSLQEKLFF.

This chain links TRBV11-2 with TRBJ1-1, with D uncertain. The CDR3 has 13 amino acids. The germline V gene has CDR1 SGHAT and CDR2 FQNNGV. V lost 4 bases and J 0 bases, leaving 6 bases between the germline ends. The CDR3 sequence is CASSSTVNTEAFF. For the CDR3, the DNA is TGTGCCAGCAGCTCGACCGTGAACACTGAAGCTTTCTTT.

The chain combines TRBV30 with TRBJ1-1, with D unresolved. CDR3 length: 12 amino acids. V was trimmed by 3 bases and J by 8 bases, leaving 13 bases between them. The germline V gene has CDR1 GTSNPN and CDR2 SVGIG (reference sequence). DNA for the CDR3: TGTGCCTGGAGCCCGATACGGCAAGAAGCTTTCTTT. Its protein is CAWSPIRQEAFF.

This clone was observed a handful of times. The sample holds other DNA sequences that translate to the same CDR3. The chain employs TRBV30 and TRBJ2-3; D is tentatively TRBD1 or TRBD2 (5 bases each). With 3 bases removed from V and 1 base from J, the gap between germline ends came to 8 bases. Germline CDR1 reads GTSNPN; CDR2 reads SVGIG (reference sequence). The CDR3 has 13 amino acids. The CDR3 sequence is CAWRGTGTDTQYF. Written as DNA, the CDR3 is TGTGCCTGGAGGGGGACGGGCACAGATACGCAGTATTTT.

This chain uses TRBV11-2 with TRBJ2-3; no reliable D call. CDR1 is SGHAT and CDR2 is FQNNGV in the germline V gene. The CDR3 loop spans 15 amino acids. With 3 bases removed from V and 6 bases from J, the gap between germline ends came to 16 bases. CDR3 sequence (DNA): TGTGCCAGCAGCTTGGTGACACTGGGTATGGATACGCAGTATTTT. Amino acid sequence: CASSLVTLGMDTQYF.

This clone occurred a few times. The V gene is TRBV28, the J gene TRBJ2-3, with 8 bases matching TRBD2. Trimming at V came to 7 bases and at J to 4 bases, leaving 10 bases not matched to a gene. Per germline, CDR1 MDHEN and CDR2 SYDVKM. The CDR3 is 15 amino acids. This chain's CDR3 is CASTLDAGGADTQYF. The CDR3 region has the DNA TGTGCCAGCACACTTGACGCGGGGGGCGCAGATACGCAGTATTTT.

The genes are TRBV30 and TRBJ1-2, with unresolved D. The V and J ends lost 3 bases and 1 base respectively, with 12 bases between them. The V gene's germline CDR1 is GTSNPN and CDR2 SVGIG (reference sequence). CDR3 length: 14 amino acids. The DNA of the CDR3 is TGTGCCTGGAGCACAACCACTCTTAACTATGGCTACACCTTC. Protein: CAWSTTTLNYGYTF.

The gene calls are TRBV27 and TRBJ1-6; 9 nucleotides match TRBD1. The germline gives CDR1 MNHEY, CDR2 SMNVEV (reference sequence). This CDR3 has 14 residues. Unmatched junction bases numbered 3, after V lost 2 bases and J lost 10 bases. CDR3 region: CASSLDRGWSPLHF. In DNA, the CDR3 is TGTGCCAGCAGTTTAGACAGGGGGTGGTCACCCCTCCACTTT.

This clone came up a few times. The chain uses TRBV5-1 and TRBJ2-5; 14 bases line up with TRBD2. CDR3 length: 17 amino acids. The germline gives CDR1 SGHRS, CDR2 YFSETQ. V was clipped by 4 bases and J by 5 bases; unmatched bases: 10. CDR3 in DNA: TGCGCCAGCAGCCACGGGACTAGCGGGAGCGGCAGGGAGACCCAGTACTTC. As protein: CASSHGTSGSGRETQYF.

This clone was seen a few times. This chain's CDR3 is CASSLGDWGTDTQYF. Written as DNA, the CDR3 is TGTGCCAGCAGTTTAGGTGACTGGGGCACAGATACGCAGTATTTT. V usage is TRBV27 and J usage is TRBJ2-3; D is uncertain. V lost 2 bases and J 1 base, leaving 10 bases between the germline ends. This CDR3 is 15 amino acids long. Germline CDR1 and CDR2: MNHEY and SMNVEV (reference sequence).